In this sample, the clone carrying this TCR beta chain turned up once. These data belong to a study of T cell responses to AZD1222 COVID-19 vaccine. Study-wide context: Doses given second, at about 4 or about 12 weeks, were pooled.

Sequenced by immunoSEQ multiplex PCR; TCRdb stores in-frame clones only, minus some. The sample records about 94,000 clones, nearly 90% being singletons. Trimming at V came to 4 bases and at J to 8 bases, leaving 7 bases not matched to a gene. CDR1 and CDR2 from the germline V gene are KGHDR and SFDVKD. The CDR3 covers 14 residues. The starting material was peripheral blood, obtained on day 0 of AZD1222 vaccination. This chain joins TRBV24-1 and TRBJ1-2, with 9 positions matching TRBD1. The clonotype originates from an adult in good health. The CDR3: CATSDMDRGAGYTF. The CDR3 DNA reads TGTGCCACCAGTGACATGGACAGGGGAGCGGGCTACACCTTC.